The T cell receptor (beta chain) under discussion was sequenced for a study of shared clonotypes between healthy human individuals. The wider study: Donors, aged 18 to 49, were a couple of women and three men.

Original processing methods: Filtering was not the same, since immunoSEQ gave junction-only sequences without quality scores. The assay was immunoSEQ multiplex PCR, and TCRdb's table has in-frame clones only and misses some. For V, J and clone size, that table is used; D and trimming come from the DNA. Altogether a few million clones are present, approximately 93% being singletons, with the ten largest covering 0.35% to 0.45%. The CDR3 is made up of 12 amino acids. From germline, CDR1 is MDHEN and CDR2 SYDVKM. V trimming: 10 bases; J trimming: 13 bases; junction bases outside the gene matches: 15. This chain connects TRBV28 to TRBJ1-2; 7 bases agree with TRBD1. The sequence derives from a young man in good health. Some clones in this sample may be carry-over from other donors' samples. Sequencing input: naive CD4+ T cells from PBMCs. Subset: CD45RA+ positively selected. CDR3 bases: TGTGCCACCCAAAGAGACAGGGAGGCAATCACCTTC. Protein product: CATQRDREAITF.